These T cell receptor beta chains were read from a single sample in a study of monozygotic twins with inflammatory bowel disease. TCRdb reprocessed the 5' RACE reads and keeps a single row for each CDR3 protein, giving no DNA. The sample's table shows approximately 340,000 distinct CDR3 sequences. Sequenced material: blood. These receptors came from a human donor with ulcerative colitis or Crohn's disease, or a healthy co-twin of an affected twin (not recorded which). CDR3s include the opening cysteine and the closing phenylalanine or tryptophan.

j_gene | v_gene | CDR3aa
TRBJ2-5 | TRBV28 | CASSLSLVLGPREETQYF
TRBJ2-1 | TRBV9 | CASSVAVGNEQFF
TRBJ2-5 | TRBV10-3 | CAIRSGYQETQYF
TRBJ2-1 | TRBV5-1 | CVSSQSNEQFF
TRBJ2-1 | TRBV24-1 | CATSTTGPARNEQFF
TRBJ2-4 | TRBV10-3 | CAISEAGKNIQYF
TRBJ2-5 | TRBV21-1 | CASSKQQIWETQYF
TRBJ2-3 | TRBV5-1 | CASSFTALPTDTQYF
TRBJ2-1 | TRBV7-2 | CASSFQREGEQFF
TRBJ1-5 | TRBV7-2 | CASSDGSRGGQPQHF
TRBJ1-5 | TRBV12-3/TRBV12-4 | CASSSGQAQPQHF
TRBJ2-7 | TRBV6-1 | CASSQGLGGYEQYF
TRBJ2-3 | TRBV6-2/TRBV6-3 | CASSYSVITDTQYF
TRBJ1-2 | TRBV6-1 | CASRGSGGQGVKVGGYTF
TRBJ2-4 | TRBV5-1 | CASSLVPHQAGSKDVAKNMQYF
TRBJ1-1 | TRBV7-2 | CASSREVVGGLSTEAFF
TRBJ2-3 | TRBV13 | CASSRSITDTQYF
TRBJ1-5 | TRBV7-2 | CASSFRSNQPQHF
TRBJ2-2 | TRBV4-1 | CASSQEVETSNTGELFF
TRBJ1-2 | TRBV12-3/TRBV12-4 | CASSLGGPNGYTF
TRBJ2-5 | TRBV29-1 | CSVELAGGPQETQYF
TRBJ2-7 | TRBV20-1 | CSARDSDYEQYF
TRBJ2-1 | TRBV5-1 | CASSLAGTTNEQFF
TRBJ1-5 | TRBV20-1 | CSASSRVTQPQHF
TRBJ2-1 | TRBV6-2/TRBV6-3 | CASSFPDWGSSYNEQFF
TRBJ2-1 | TRBV27 | CASSSGLAGRTEQFF
TRBJ2-2 | TRBV6-1 | CASSELTGGTGELFF
TRBJ1-1 | TRBV12-3/TRBV12-4 | CASSSLSKGITFF
TRBJ2-1 | TRBV29-1 | CSTGTGGLEQFF